This T cell receptor beta chain stems from a study of beta chain features in type 1 diabetes. About the research overall: Sorted cell examination encompassed 85 million to 140 million cells across all samples. Study-wide points: A greater similarity of naive, central memory and Treg TCRB repertoires was seen among patients than among healthy donors. There was a moderate but significant shortening of TCRB CDR3s in all four CD4+ subsets of Type 1 diabetes patients. Patients and controls would be equally affected if PCR favored shorter templates.

Reverse transcribing all isolated RNA meant expressed TCRB transcripts were sequenced. The repertoire was sequenced with immunoSEQ multiplex PCR; TCRdb's copy has only in-frame clones and lacks some. The data show tens of thousands of clones, with roughly 31% seen just once and 0.45% to 0.55% held by the top ten. Turning to this clone: What it binds is unknown.

Germline CDR1 SGHNT, CDR2 YENEEA. Trimming took off 3 bases at V and 6 bases at J, with 24 bases between the two ends. This CDR3 is 17 amino acids long. The J gene is TRBJ2-7, the V gene TRBV11-3, with D possibly being TRBD2 (6 bases). The sequenced sample was stem cell memory CD4+ T cells from blood. This clonotype originated in a young woman in good health. Written as DNA, the CDR3 is TGTGCCAGCAGCTTGCGGGCTAGCGAGTCTAATTCTATCGAGCAGTACTTC. Its protein product is CASSLRASESNSIEQYF.